This T cell receptor (beta chain) stems from a study of shared clonotypes between healthy human individuals (TCRdb year 2020). Turning to the overall study: The cohort included three men and a couple of women between 18 and 49 years of age. For each donor, CD4 naive and CD4 memory were each run on three plates, CD8 naive on two plates, and CD8 memory on one plate. To estimate repertoire size and how much clonotype sharing occurs between individuals, the study deeply sequenced the blood TCR repertoires of five healthy adults. Different laboratories and diverse techniques were used to prepare libraries and sequence TCR repertoires, to increase sequencing depth and limit assay-specific biases. Each donor's leukapheresis produced roughly between about 0.85 and 10 billion PBMCs.

Regarding this clone: Its specific antigen is unknown. Per-nucleotide qualities are absent, and no much larger clonotype sits a single base away.

Donors were healthy HIV-negative adults with no recently reported acute infections or vaccinations. Only Caucasian adults living in Nashville, Tennessee, USA were represented among the donors. Magnetic negative selection was used to enrich CD4+ T cells, after which naive cells were positively selected on CD45RA and the negative fraction became the memory subset. After blood collection by leukapheresis, PBMCs were isolated using Ficoll-Histopaque density gradient centrifugation and then cryopreserved in the vapor phase of liquid nitrogen. Analytical flow cytometry was used to check the purity and quantity of each magnetically sorted T cell population. Genomic DNA was isolated from every sorted fraction and measured by UV absorbance on a Nanodrop 2000c. Results the study describes overall, beyond this receptor: About 5% of naive CD4, around 3.6% of naive CD8, about 2.1% of memory CD4, and over 0.35% of memory CD8 clonotypes were shared across a few donors. Rarefaction of sorted-subset datasets indicated incomplete sequencing despite the large sequencing depth. Sampling was limited to blood, and TCR repertoires in tissue likely differ from TCR repertoires in blood. The genetic and exposure-history diversity represented was limited by the small number of donors. Compared with non-shared clonotypes, the clonotypes found in all four sorted-subset donors had higher generation probabilities. Pairwise subsampling indicated that sequencing depth was expected to affect the degree of clonotype sharing among donors. Naive subsets generally had larger estimated clonotype richness than memory subsets.

TCR CDR3 regions were amplified from genomic DNA by multiplex PCR using the deep immunoSEQ assay. Extracted genomic DNA from each cell subset was distributed evenly across all wells of several immunoSEQ 96-well plates, and each plate was treated as a replicate. Each replicate PCR for sorted subsets received approximately 220 ng genomic DNA, equal to roughly 33,000 T cell genomes. The purified libraries were quantified using a Qubit 3.0 fluorometer, sized with a Bioanalyzer 2100, and then quantified again using the KAPA Library Quantification kit. Each immunoSEQ 96-well plate was sequenced on its own single-read 150-cycle Illumina NextSeq 550 flow cell. For the original study's pipeline: The immunoSEQ output contained only junctional sequences without quality scores, so filtering could not match that applied to full-length reads. To assign V/J genes and CDR3, sequences were annotated against IMGT germline references using PyIR, a Python wrapper for IgBLAST v1.9. Reads with weak V/J assignments (E-value above 1e-6), missing CDR3, stop codons, out-of-frame junctions, or ambiguous translated residues were removed. V3J clonotypes were defined as sequences sharing the same inferred V gene, J gene, and CDR3 amino acid sequence. Percentage overlap between repertoires was computed as shared unique clonotypes divided by the size of the smaller repertoire. Three approaches were used to assess repertoire richness: RTK rarefaction, the Chao1 estimator, and Recon v2.1 estimates of unobserved clonotypes. For all TCRbeta clonotypes obtained by the gDNA method from a handful of donors, generation probabilities were computed with OLGA. The clones in this table, taken by TCRdb from immuneACCESS, are in-frame only. Not every clone is retained; where verified, under half of the shortfall comes from an unresolved V gene, and the cause of the rest is unknown. V, J and clone size were drawn from that table, and D and trimming were deduced from the DNA. In this sample the table shows more than 850,000 clones, 75% to 85% of which occur a single time. The ten largest clones take up approximately 0.52% of the sample.

The sequenced material came from memory CD4+ T cells from PBMCs. According to the study, the label for this sample's cell subset or site signals: CD45RA-negative fraction. The TCR was taken from a man aged 18 to 29 in good health. Some clones in this sample may be carry-over from other donors' samples.

This receptor has the CDR3 CASSFFEGAFF. Here is the DNA: TGTGCCAGCAGTTTTTTTGAGGGGGCGTTCTTC. Here the chain combines TRBV28 and TRBJ2-1; 7 bases in between match TRBD1. There are 11 amino acids in the CDR3, from cysteine to phenylalanine inclusive. The read is trimmed to its CDR3 DNA, 33 bases read in frame from base 1. Looking up the germline V gene yields CDR1 MDHEN and CDR2 SYDVKM. The junction shows trimming of 3 bases on V and 15 bases on J, and the gene matches do not reach 5 bases of it.